The 14 T cell receptor beta chains given below trace back to one sample, sequenced in a study of breast tumors, draining lymph nodes, adjacent tissues. Samples came from axillary lymph nodes draining the breast cancer. TCRdb recomputed calls from the multiplex PCR reads with MiXCR, one row per CDR3 protein. The sample carries roughly 110,000 distinct CDR3 sequences, roughly 29% recorded once. The sample taken for sequencing was axillary lymph node tissue. These receptors were obtained from a female donor with breast cancer. Some clones in this sample may be carry-over from other donors' samples.

This clonotype was seen more than once but under ten times. V usage is TRBV12-3 or TRBV12-4 and J usage is TRBJ1-4; D possibly corresponds to TRBD1 (5 bases). The V gene lost 5 bases and the J gene lost 6 bases, with 7 bases spanning the gap. The CDR3 is made up of 12 amino acids. The CDR3 loop reads CASSQGDEKLFF. The CDR3 nucleotides read TGTGCCAGCAGTCAGGGAGATGAAAAACTGTTTTTT.

This clonotype occurred many times. Mismatch with germline at one junction end may stem from a read error. This rearrangement joins TRBV7-2 to TRBJ1-2, with TRBD1 identical over 10 bases. Looked up from germline, CDR1 is SGHTA and CDR2 is FQGNSA. The CDR3 covers 15 residues. The CDR3 DNA reads as TGTGCCAGCAGCTTAAGCGGGACAGGGGTCTATGGCTACCCCTTC. It encodes CASSLSGTGVYGYPF. The full variable domain, with the rest looked up from reference TRBV7-2 and TRBJ1-2, is GAGVSQSPSNKVTEKGKDVELRCDPISGHTALYWYRQSLGQGLEFLIYFQGNSAPDKSGLPSDRFSAERTGGSVSTLTIQRTQQEDSAVYLCASSLSGTGVYGYPFGSGTRLTVV.

This clonotype occurred many times. This rearrangement joins TRBV30 to TRBJ2-3; no firm D call. Germline CDR1 is GTSNPN and CDR2 is SVGIG (reference sequence). The CDR3 loop spans 12 amino acids. V lost 0 bases and J 7 bases, leaving 8 bases between the germline ends. For the CDR3, the DNA is TGTGCCTGGAGTGTACTTCGTAATACGCAGTATTTT. This encodes CAWSVLRNTQYF.

This clonotype occurred many times. This chain joins TRBV30 and TRBJ2-7; TRBD1 matches 9 bases. CDR3 size: 14 residues. V lost 3 bases and J lost 6; bases outside the gene matches: 9. Germline lookup yields CDR1 GTSNPN and CDR2 SVGIG (reference sequence). In nucleotides, the CDR3 is TGTGCCTGGAGACTAACAGGGGGCGGTTTCGAGCAGTACTTC. Translation gives CAWRLTGGGFEQYF.

This clonotype was seen a handful of times. The chain uses TRBV10-1 and TRBJ2-5; 7 bases match TRBD2. The length of the CDR3 is 19 residues. Per the germline V gene, CDR1 is WNHNN and CDR2 is SYGVQD (reference sequence). The ends lost 4 bases at V and 1 base at J; junction bases unmatched: 18. The CDR3 DNA sequence: TGCGCCAGCAGTGTTGGGGGAGGGTTCTTCGGTGAGGGCCAAGAGACCCAGTACTTC. Amino acid sequence: CASSVGGGFFGEGQETQYF.

This chain joins TRBV10-1 and TRBJ2-7; no reliable D call. Germline assignment: CDR1 WNHNN and CDR2 SYGVQD (reference sequence). The CDR3 spans 16 residues. V was trimmed by 2 bases and J by 2 bases, leaving 16 bases between them. The CDR3 protein is CASSETTNSPPYEQYF. The CDR3 DNA reads TGCGCCAGCAGTGAGACCACAAATAGCCCCCCCTACGAGCAGTACTTC.

This clonotype was observed at least ten times. The chain uses TRBV2 and TRBJ2-3, with a possible D match to TRBD2 (6 bases). CDR1 and CDR2 from the germline V gene are SNHLY and FYNNEI. V was cut by 1 base and J by 0 bases, with 23 bases left in between. The CDR3 totals 20 residues. The CDR3 protein is CASSEGGLAPYTSSTDTQYF. CDR3 sequence (DNA): TGTGCCAGCAGTGAAGGGGGCCTAGCGCCCTATACTTCTAGCACAGATACGCAGTATTTT.

This clonotype came up a few times. CDR3 bases: TGTGCCAGTAGTATACCAGGGGGAGCTTTCTTT. Protein product: CASSIPGGAFF. V and J are TRBV19 and TRBJ1-1; 7 bases are a match to TRBD1. CDR3 length: 11 amino acids. CDR1 and CDR2 (germline): LNHDA, SQIVND (reference sequence). The J segment lost 10 bases and the V segment lost 2 bases, leaving 1 base of the junction unmatched.

Ten or more counts support this clonotype. A much larger clone lies one base from this, so it may be a read error. The gene calls are TRBV7-8 and TRBJ2-5, with no clear D. This CDR3 contains 15 residues. Germline-derived CDR1 and CDR2 are SGHVS and FQNEAQ. CDR3 in amino acids: CASSPGPPSQETQHF. CDR3 bases: TGTGCCAGCAGCCCCGGACCCCCGTCCCAAGAGACCCAGCACTTC.

This clonotype was found many times. The chain recombines TRBV30 with TRBJ2-7; unclear D gene. The length of the CDR3 is 13 residues. Germline V CDR1 and CDR2: GTSNPN, SVGIG (reference sequence). The V gene lost 3 bases and the J gene lost 6 bases, with 15 bases spanning the gap. The CDR3 is CAWSMSVTSEQYF. The CDR3 nucleotides are TGTGCCTGGAGCATGTCGGTGACCAGCGAGCAGTACTTC.

This clonotype is labeled as medium-sized. The rearrangement joins TRBV20-1 to TRBJ2-1; the match to TRBD1 covers 8 bases. Germline CDR1 reads DFQATT; CDR2 reads SNEGSKA (reference sequence). This CDR3 spans 17 amino acids. V lost 0 bases and J lost 0; bases outside the gene matches: 7. The CDR3 here is CSARELFGQGSYNEQFF. CDR3 DNA: TGCAGTGCTAGAGAACTGTTCGGACAGGGCTCCTACAATGAGCAGTTCTTC.

The chain employs TRBV19 and TRBJ1-1, with 11 bases identical to TRBD1. V trimming: 6 bases; J trimming: 0 bases; junction bases outside the gene matches: 6. Germline V gene sequence: CDR1 LNHDA, CDR2 SQIVND (reference sequence). This CDR3 is built from 16 residues. The CDR3 here is CASRKDRGPVNTEAFF. The CDR3 coding sequence is TGTGCCAGTAGGAAGGACAGGGGGCCGGTGAACACTGAAGCTTTCTTT. Supplemented by reference TRBV19 and TRBJ1-1, the full variable domain reads DGGITQSPKYLFRKEGQNVTLSCEQNLNHDAMYWYRQDPGQGLRLIYYSQIVNDFQKGDIAEGYSVSREKKESFPLTVTSAQKNPTAFYLCASRKDRGPVNTEAFFGQGTRLTVV.

Notes on this clonotype: A much larger clonotype is one base distant, so this may be a read error. The chain recombines TRBV5-1 with TRBJ2-2; D may match TRBD1 or TRBD2 (5 bases each). CDR1 is SGHRS, CDR2 YFSETQ, per germline. This CDR3 has 13 residues. The CDR3 DNA reads as TGCGCCAGCAGTGTCGGGACGGACGGGGACCTGTTTTTT. Protein: CASSVGTDGDLFF.

This clonotype showed up many times. V and J are TRBV9 and TRBJ1-2; TRBD1 aligns across 7 bases. The germline CDR1 and CDR2 sequences are SGDLS and YYNGEE. The ends lost 4 bases at V and 2 bases at J; junction bases unmatched: 11. This CDR3 has 16 residues. The CDR3 bases are TGTGCCAGCAGCTCAAACCGGGACAGACTCAACTATGGCTACACCTTC. Its protein is CASSSNRDRLNYGYTF.